A single sample is the source of the 12 T cell receptor beta chains below, sequenced in a study of a mutant IDH1 vaccine in newly diagnosed glioma. The data were produced by immunoSEQ multiplex PCR, yet TCRdb's version contains in-frame clones alone and is incomplete. Seen here are 40,000 to 55,000 clones, 76% observed once, and the top ten hold 10% to 15%. Time point defined: week 35, safety follow-up. Each dose delivered 300 ug of mutant IDH1 20-mer peptide subcutaneously with imiquimod. No antigen is known for these receptors. Specimen: PBMCs, collected from a glioma patient whose treatment included an IDH1 peptide vaccine. Source of these receptors: a man aged 35-49 years with glioma.

This chain links TRBV10-2 with TRBJ2-7; 12 bases are shared with TRBD2. The CDR3 has 15 amino acids. Trimming cost V 6 bases and J 5 bases; bases outside gene matches: 8. The V gene's germline CDR1 is WSHSY and CDR2 SAAADI. CDR3: CASRLGLAGSNEQYV. CDR3 sequence (DNA): TGCGCCAGCAGACTCGGACTAGCGGGAAGCAACGAGCAGTACGTC.

The gene calls are TRBV12-5 and TRBJ2-1; TRBD2 matches at 9 bases. V dropped 5 bases and J dropped 6; count of bases not matched to a gene: 11. CDR1 is LGHNT and CDR2 is FRNRAP in the germline V gene. The CDR3 totals 16 residues. For the CDR3, the DNA is TGTGCTAGTGGTCCCAAAAGGGAGACTAGCGGCAATGAGCAGTTCTTC. Translated: CASGPKRETSGNEQFF.

The rearrangement uses TRBV27 and TRBJ2-7; no firm D call. Between the trimmed V and J ends, which lost 0 bases and 0 bases, there was a span of 6 bases. Germline V lookup: CDR1 MNHEY, CDR2 SMNVEV (reference sequence). The CDR3 spans 14 residues. The CDR3 protein is CASSLSMGSYEQYF. The DNA of the CDR3 is TGTGCCAGCAGTTTATCGATGGGCTCCTACGAGCAGTACTTC.

The chain uses TRBV7-2 and TRBJ2-1, with 10 bases aligning to TRBD2. The CDR3 is 16 residues long. CDR1 is SGHTA, CDR2 FQGNSA, per germline. The J segment lost 4 bases and the V segment lost 5 bases, leaving 8 bases of the junction unmatched. The CDR3 bases are TGTGCCAGCAGCCAACACGGACTAGCGGAATACAATGAGCAGTTCTTC. This translates into CASSQHGLAEYNEQFF.

This clone was seen more than once but under ten times. This chain links TRBV7-2 with TRBJ2-1, with 10 bases identical to TRBD2. Germline CDR1 reads SGHTA; CDR2 reads FQGNSA. V was clipped by 2 bases and J by 4 bases; unmatched bases: 8. The CDR3 sequence is 17 residues long. CDR3 DNA sequence: TGTGCCAGCAGCTTATCCCCAGCGGGAGGGCCTTACAATGAGCAGTTCTTC. Translated: CASSLSPAGGPYNEQFF.

The gene calls are TRBV5-4 and TRBJ2-1; the D is unclear. The CDR3 consists of 11 residues. V was clipped by 2 bases and J by 7 bases, with 4 bases between them. CDR1 SGHNT and CDR2 YYREEE come from the germline V gene (reference sequence). The CDR3 DNA sequence: TGTGCCAGCAGCTTCCGGAATGAGCAGTTCTTC. Protein product: CASSFRNEQFF.

In DNA form, the CDR3 reads TGTGCCAGCAGTGAAGACAGAGCTATATCCTACAATGAGCAGTTCTTC. Its translation: CASSEDRAISYNEQFF. The chain uses TRBV2 and TRBJ2-1, with D uncertain. Germline CDR1 SNHLY, CDR2 FYNNEI. The V end was cut by 1 base, the J end by 1 base, with 11 bases between. CDR3 length equals 16 residues.

The V and J genes are TRBV15 and TRBJ2-1, with D unresolved. From germline, CDR1 is LNHNV and CDR2 YYDKDF (reference sequence). V lost 3 bases to trimming and J lost 9 bases, with 15 bases between them. The CDR3 spans 14 residues. The chain's CDR3 is CATSSVLGLAEQFF. The CDR3 bases are TGTGCCACCAGCAGTGTTTTAGGGTTGGCTGAGCAGTTCTTC. The full variable domain, rest sourced from reference TRBV15 and TRBJ2-1, is DAMVIQNPRYQVTQFGKPVTLSCSQTLNHNVMYWYQQKSSQAPKLLFHYYDKDFNNEADTPDNFQSRRPNTSFCFLDIRSPGLGDTAMYLCATSSVLGLAEQFFGPGTRLTVL.

The rearrangement links TRBV1 to TRBJ2-1; the D call of TRBD2 is as the table states it, not checked on the DNA. TRBV1 is annotated as a pseudogene. The length of the CDR3 is 16 residues. In DNA form, the CDR3 reads TGCACCAGCAGCCACCCTAGCGGGAGCGAGTACAATGAGCAGTTCTTC. Its translation: CTSSHPSGSEYNEQFF.

The chain links TRBV7-8 to TRBJ2-7; 8 positions match TRBD2. The V and J ends lost 5 bases and 0 bases, in that order; junction bases with no gene match: 9. The CDR3 is made up of 16 amino acids. The V gene's germline CDR1 is SGHVS and CDR2 FQNEAQ. Here the CDR3 DNA reads TGTGCCAGCAGCCCCCGGCGGGGGGCGAGCTCCTACGAGCAGTACGTC. It is translated as CASSPRRGASSYEQYV.

CDR3 sequence (DNA): TGTGCCAGCAGCCGGCCGGGTTTCTCTGGAAACACCATATATTTT. This encodes CASSRPGFSGNTIYF. The J gene is TRBJ1-3, the V gene TRBV7-9; D ambiguous. Germline values: CDR1 SEHNR, CDR2 FQNEAQ (reference sequence). Trimming removed 5 bases from V and 0 bases from J, with 11 bases in between. The CDR3 totals 15 residues.

The chain uses TRBV7-2 and TRBJ1-1; unclear D gene. Germline V gives CDR1 SGHTA, CDR2 FQGNSA. The length of the CDR3 is 16 residues. Trimming stripped 1 base from V and 2 bases from J, with 14 bases between. Here the CDR3 DNA reads TGTGCCAGCAGCTTAGTTCATGCACTCAGAAACACTGAAGCTTTCTTT. It yields the protein CASSLVHALRNTEAFF. The full variable domain, completed using reference TRBV7-2 and TRBJ1-1, is GAGVSQSPSNKVTEKGKDVELRCDPISGHTALYWYRQSLGQGLEFLIYFQGNSAPDKSGLPSDRFSAERTGGSVSTLTIQRTQQEDSAVYLCASSLVHALRNTEAFFGQGTRLTVV.